This T cell receptor beta chain was observed in a study of T cell responses to AZD1222 COVID-19 vaccine. This clone was found a few times. What it recognizes is unknown. Profiling relied on immunoSEQ multiplex PCR, and the TCRdb table lists in-frame clones only, not all of them. In the table there are 95,000 to 150,000 clones, roughly 88% of which are singletons. Whole-study findings and limits: The study identified only a handful of AZD1222 recipients as seropositive at baseline.

Looked up from germline, CDR1 is SGHAT and CDR2 is FQNNGV. This CDR3 spans 15 amino acids. Trimming shortened V by 3 bases and J by 4 bases, and 13 bases separated the two germline ends. The V call is TRBV11-2, the J call TRBJ1-5; D uncertain. The TCR was taken from an adult in good health. Sequencing was performed on peripheral blood, taken on day 0 of AZD1222 vaccination. The chain's CDR3 is CASSFRAGGNQPQHF. The CDR3 region has the DNA TGTGCCAGCAGCTTCCGGGCGGGAGGGAATCAGCCCCAGCATTTT. Filled out from reference TRBV11-2 and TRBJ1-5, the complete variable domain reads EAGVAQSPRYKIIEKRQSVAFWCNPISGHATLYWYQQILGQGPKLLIQFQNNGVVDDSQLPKDRFSAERLKGVDSTLKIQPAKLEDSAVYLCASSFRAGGNQPQHFGDGTRLSIL.